This record looks at one TCR beta chain sequence and its context. Its cognate antigen has yet to be identified. Within one base of it there is no much larger clone, and no base qualities were kept. The data stem from a study of T cell repertoires in cytomegalovirus infection (dated by TCRdb to between 2018 and 2021). Background on the whole study: Recently identified HLA-C-restricted CMV epitopes, whose presentation resists viral immunomodulation, were targeted by peptide stimulations together with well-studied HLA-B-restricted epitopes. The HLA type of each donor mattered for the analysis, because public TCR beta signatures pointed to carriage of CMV infection along with the matching HLA type. Study-level results and caveats: In the ex vivo response, HLA-C-restricted CMV-specific TCR beta clonotypes were dominant, and in two of eight donors the single most frequent clonotype came from this HLA-C-restricted group. In both this cohort and an independent cohort of 352 donors, the cumulative frequency of public TCR beta family members distinguished carriers of CMV infection plus the relevant HLA type.

Reading from cysteine to phenylalanine, the CDR3 counts 15 amino acids. Only CDR3 DNA remains: 45 bases, in frame from the first base. The V end loses 7 bases and the J end loses 5 bases, and a stretch of 18 bases separates them. The germline V gene encodes CDR1 SGHTA and CDR2 FQGNSA. Sequenced on an Illumina HiSeq 1500. Using fastp trimming at Q25 and MiXCR clonotype assembly, TCRdb reanalyzed the public sequencing data and kept in-frame beta chains. Under each unique CDR3 protein, matching rows form one entry showing the most common genes and DNA. Recorded for this sample are about 890,000 distinct CDR3 sequences; 31% of them occurred a single time. The ten largest make up around an eighth of the sample. The sample's treatment or condition label, decoded: in vitro stimulation with specific CMV peptide epitopes to enrich CMV-specific T cells.

The origin of this receptor is a human donor in good health (CMV status not recorded). Some clones in this sample may be carry-over from other donors' samples. The rearranged segments are TRBV7-2 and TRBJ2-1; the D gene lacks a confident call. The source was cultured CD8+ T cells from PBMCs, collected from culture after CMV antigen stimulation. The nucleotides are TGTGCCAGCACCCCATCGGGCTACCCGGACAATGAGCAGTTCTTC. Its protein reads: CASTPSGYPDNEQFF.